This T cell receptor beta chain derives from a study of T cell repertoires in cytomegalovirus infection. Study as a whole: The public TCR beta signatures pointed to both CMV infection and matching HLA type. Findings and caveats of the study: Dominating the ex vivo response were HLA-C-restricted CMV-specific TCR beta clonotypes.

TCRdb fed the reads into MiXCR, producing one record per CDR3 protein. The data show about 68,000 distinct CDR3 sequences, more than 20% seen once. On this clonotype: Antigen specificity is unknown.

Germline V CDR1 and CDR2: MNHEY, SVGEGT. V dropped 4 bases and J dropped 4; count of bases not matched to a gene: 2. This CDR3 contains 14 residues. The specimen sequenced was PBMCs, sequenced either directly or after in vitro stimulation (not recorded which). The V and J genes are TRBV6-2 or TRBV6-3 and TRBJ1-5; 9 bases agree with TRBD1. The receptor's source is a human donor in good health (CMV status not recorded). Some clones in this sample may be carry-over from other donors' samples. CDR3 loop: CASSWTGVNQPQHF. The CDR3 DNA follows: TGTGCCAGCAGTTGGACAGGGGTTAATCAGCCCCAGCATTTT.